The T cell receptor beta chain described here comes from a study of OX40 agonist ivuxolimab in advanced cancers. Study summary: Participants could have had prior anti-PD-1, anti-PD-L1 or anti-CTLA-4 therapy, and roughly 39% had some. Study outcomes and limitations: Dose levels from 0.1 to 3.0 mg/kg saw CD4+ and CD8+ blood T cells expand clonally by week 6.

Germline CDR1 reads SGHVS; CDR2 reads FQNEAQ. This CDR3 has 14 residues. J gave up 6 bases and V 1 base, and 4 bases lay outside the gene matches. Libraries were prepared by immunoSEQ multiplex PCR; TCRdb keeps only in-frame clonotypes and omits some of them. The table lists approximately 74,000 clones, over 75% of them singletons. Turning to this clone: The antigen remains undetermined.

The chain is built from TRBV7-8 and TRBJ1-1, with 8 bases that match TRBD1. Sequencing used CD4+ or CD8+ T cells sorted from blood, obtained in a trial of the OX40 agonist ivuxolimab. This clonotype originated in an adult with an advanced solid tumor such as melanoma, head and neck, liver or kidney cancer. As DNA, the CDR3 is TGTGCCAGCAGCTTAGGACAGGGGCTTGCTGAAGCTTTCTTT. This codes for CASSLGQGLAEAFF.